These T cell receptor beta chains were read from a single sample in a study of identical twins. TCRdb fed the 5' RACE reads into MiXCR, producing one record per CDR3 protein. The sample includes about 900,000 distinct CDR3 sequences, around an eighth of them seen just once. These data also featured in a second study, about yellow fever vaccine responses in identical twins.

Sequenced material: PBMCs. The receptor source for this set is a woman younger than 35 in good health. Both conserved end residues are part of each CDR3. Fields, in order: D gene, clone size, V gene, J gene, CDR3 DNA, CDR3 protein. D genes are given only for firm matches. Expanded clones are given a class, and other clones once, few, many or no size at all.

TRBD2,many,TRBV7-8,TRBJ2-1,TGTGCCAGCACTCCGGGAGGACCCCGGAGCAATGAGCAGTTCTTC,CASTPGGPRSNEQFF
.,.,TRBV2,TRBJ1-1,TGTGCCAGCAGTGATGACCGGAACACTGAAGCTTTCTTT,CASSDDRNTEAFF
.,.,TRBV20-1,TRBJ2-1,TGCAGTGCTTCAGGGACGGATAACAATGAGCAGTTCTTC,CSASGTDNNEQFF
TRBD1,.,TRBV5-1,TRBJ2-3,TGCGCCAGCAGCTTGGTACAGGGGATGGGCACAGATACGCAGTATTTT,CASSLVQGMGTDTQYF
.,few,TRBV5-5,TRBJ1-1,TGTGCCAGCAGCTCGCTGGCCGGAACTGAAGCTTTCTTT,CASSSLAGTEAFF
TRBD1,.,TRBV28,TRBJ2-7,TGTGCCAGCAGCTCACTCCGGGACAGATTTTGCGAGCAGTACTTC,CASSSLRDRFCEQYF
.,few,TRBV24-1,TRBJ1-2,TGTGCCACCAGTGAAAGAGGGTTGAGTGGCTACACCTTC,CATSERGLSGYTF
.,.,TRBV2,TRBJ2-2,TGTGCCAGCAGACCCGACAGGACCGGGGAGCTGTTTTTT,CASRPDRTGELFF
TRBD2,few,TRBV20-1,TRBJ2-1,TGCAGTGCTAGCCCTAGCGGGAGGGCTATTGAGCAGTTCTTC,CSASPSGRAIEQFF
.,few,TRBV20-1,TRBJ1-2,TGCAGTGCTAGAGACCGCCTTGGCGAGTTACGCTACACCTTC,CSARDRLGELRYTF
.,.,TRBV6-1,TRBJ2-7,TGTGCCAGCATTGGGAAGGGCCCTAAGTACTTC,CASIGKGPKYF
.,few,TRBV7-2,TRBJ1-5,TGTGCCAGCAGTCCACAGGATTATAGCAATCAGCCCCAGCATTTT,CASSPQDYSNQPQHF
.,.,TRBV18,TRBJ1-1,TGTGCCAGCTCACCACAGGGAGGGGGAAACACTGAAGCTTTCTTT,CASSPQGGGNTEAFF
.,.,TRBV5-1,TRBJ2-5,TGCGCCAGCAGCTTGACAGGGAGACAAGAGACCCAGTACTTC,CASSLTGRQETQYF
TRBD2,few,TRBV10-2,TRBJ2-1,TGCGCCAGCAGTGAGCCCGGACTAGCGGGACGCGGACCGGCCAATGAGCAGTTCTTC,CASSEPGLAGRGPANEQFF
.,.,TRBV29-1,TRBJ2-5,TGCAGCGTGGACGGAGGGTGGGAGACCCAGTACTTC,CSVDGGWETQYF
TRBD2,few,TRBV3-1,TRBJ2-4,TGTGCCAGCAGCCCGTCTAGCGGGAGGACGAGGGACATTCAGTACTTC,CASSPSSGRTRDIQYF
.,few,TRBV28,TRBJ2-6,TGTGCCAGCAGTGGGAAGGGTGGGGGTTTCGCTGGGGCCAACGTCCTGACTTTC,CASSGKGGGFAGANVLTF
TRBD2,few,TRBV6-2/TRBV6-3,TRBJ2-3,TGTGCCAGCAGTTTCGGACTAGGGCTTTCTGGCACAGATACGCAGTATTTT,CASSFGLGLSGTDTQYF
.,many,TRBV7-6,TRBJ1-1,TGTGCCAGCAGTCTCGGCGGGGCTGGGGACACTGAAGCTTTCTTT,CASSLGGAGDTEAFF
.,many,TRBV29-1,TRBJ2-2,TGCAGCGTGCCCGGAGCCACCGGGGAGCTGTTTTTT,CSVPGATGELFF
.,few,TRBV20-1,TRBJ2-1,TGCAGTGCTAGGAGGGTCGGGGAGTTGAACAATGAGCAGTTCTTC,CSARRVGELNNEQFF
.,.,TRBV27,TRBJ1-5,TGTGCCAGCAGTCGACAGGCTGGACAGCCCCAGCATTTT,CASSRQAGQPQHF
TRBD2,.,TRBV2,TRBJ2-3,TGTGCCAGCAGTGAAAGCTGGGGACTAGCGCCTACTCGCACAGATACGCAGTATTTT,CASSESWGLAPTRTDTQYF
TRBD2,.,TRBV6-1,TRBJ2-7,TGTGCCAGCAGTCCCCTCCCTAAATTGTTTAGCGGGTTTTACGAGCAGTACTTC,CASSPLPKLFSGFYEQYF
.,few,TRBV7-6,TRBJ2-7,TGTGCCAGCAGCGAACAGTCAGGGGTCGAGCAGTACTTC,CASSEQSGVEQYF
.,many,TRBV2,TRBJ2-3,TGTGCCAGCGCGAGGAGGGCCAACGGGGCAGATACGCAGTATTTT,CASARRANGADTQYF
TRBD2,once,TRBV10-3,TRBJ2-1,TGTGCCATCAGCGAACGGGAGGCCACCTACAATGAGCAGTTCTTC,CAISEREATYNEQFF